This T cell receptor (beta chain) was observed in a study of blood T cell repertoires in COVID-19 (dated by TCRdb to 2020 to 2021). For the study in its entirety: The collaborator samples originated in the United States, Italy and Spain and spanned the acute and convalescent phases of COVID-19. The dataset comprised deeply sampled blood TCRbeta repertoires from subjects exposed to, actively infected with, or recovered from COVID-19. Where available, HLA class I and class II types were obtained from metadata supplied by the sample provider rather than from assay-based typing. The samples were drawn from the first 160 participants of the ongoing ImmuneRACE study and from some 1,300 subjects provided by 6 global collaborators. The repertoires were released in a freely available public database intended as a resource for research on the immune response to SARS-CoV-2. The material from the prospective study consisted of cDNA or gDNA derived from T cells, B-cell-depleted T cells, or PBMCs. Nearly every sample came with metadata listing a de-identified subject ID, COVID-19 status, age in years and sex. General study outcomes and caveats: The quantity of clinical and demographic metadata differed by source and by participant and was supplied without curation.

Collaborating institutions collected whole blood in K2EDTA tubes following their own protocols. Collaborator samples were shipped for TCRbeta analysis as frozen whole blood, isolated PBMCs, or DNA extracted from either sample type. TCRbeta CDR3 regions were amplified from genomic DNA using the immunoSEQ Assay, a bias-controlled multiplex PCR. As for the authors' bioinformatics: Within the assay, amplification of reference gene primers was used to estimate how many nucleated cells each sample contained. To quantify the absolute abundance of each unique TCRbeta CDR3 rearrangement, sequence reads were collapsed and filtered. Productive Simpson clonality was computed per sample as the square root of Simpson's diversity index over productive rearrangements. TCRdb mirrors the immuneACCESS table, restricted to in-frame sequences. Some clones are absent from its copies; in checked studies, under half trace to an unresolved V gene, and the reason for the others is unknown. That table supplies the V and J calls and clone size; D and trimming were determined from the DNA. Counted in this sample were 81,000 or so clones; 75% to 90% of them appeared once. Around 10% of the sample rests with the top ten.

Remarks on this clone: Its antigen is currently not known. No qualities accompany the bases; no much larger clone lies one base away.

The cysteine opens and the phenylalanine closes a CDR3 of 16 amino acids. Solely the CDR3 DNA is kept, with 48 bases framed from the first base. V sheds 4 bases and J sheds 1 base, leaving 16 bases between their ends. The germline V gene sets CDR1 to SGHDN and CDR2 to FVKESK. The sample comprised peripheral blood. This TCR came from a man in his sixties or seventies with active or convalescent COVID-19. Recombination joined TRBV14 with TRBJ2-5; the D region possibly corresponds to TRBD2 (6 bases align). The DNA sequence reads TGTGCCAGCAGCCTTAACGCATTGACTAGCCAAGAGACCCAGTACTTC. This is translated as CASSLNALTSQETQYF.